The 7 T cell receptor beta chains listed next were all sequenced from one sample in a study of T cell clonality in common variable immunodeficiency. Assay: immunoSEQ multiplex PCR; the TCRdb copy retains only in-frame clones and omits some. The sample yields about 52,000 clones, without any singletons. The sequenced sample was peripheral blood mononuclear cells. The receptors here all came from a person between 18 and 70 years old in good health.

Ten or more counts support this clone. The read falls 3 residues short of the CDR3 end, and the missing part is taken from the germline J gene. V gene TRBV29-1 combines with J gene TRBJ1-2; 11 positions match TRBD1. Germline lookup yields CDR1 SQVTM and CDR2 ANQGSEA. V lost 3 bases to trimming and J lost 5 bases; unmatched junction nucleotides: 5. The CDR3 has 14 amino acids. Partial CDR3 DNA: TGCAGCGTTGAGCCGGGACAGGGGGAATATGGC. Its protein is CSVEPGQGEYG. From start to end, the CDR3 is CSVEPGQGEYGYTF.

Many counts were recorded for this clone. The read ends 3 residues early relative to the CDR3; the germline J gene fills the gap. The J gene is TRBJ2-3, the V gene TRBV7-2; D not resolved. Germline V gene lookup returns CDR1 SGHTA and CDR2 FQGNSA. The CDR3 spans 14 residues. Deletions cut 3 bases from V and 2 bases from J, with 9 bases between. The CDR3 region is CASSFSPNTDTQYF. Partial CDR3 DNA: TGTGCCAGCAGCTTTTCCCCCAACACAGATACG.

The sample holds many counts of this clone. The read stops 3 residues short of the end of the CDR3; the missing end is completed from the germline J gene. The chain links TRBV7-2 to TRBJ2-1; D might be TRBD2 (7 bases). The germline V gene has CDR1 SGHTA and CDR2 FQGNSA. The CDR3 is made up of 15 amino acids. With 4 bases removed from V and 9 bases from J, the gap between germline ends came to 19 bases. CDR3 residues: CASSSHGGGPSEQFF. The CDR3 bases that were read are TGTGCCAGCAGCTCTCATGGGGGGGGCCCTAGTGAG.

This clone was counted a few times. The read terminates 3 residues before the CDR3 end, so the remaining end is supplied by the germline J gene. The chain has TRBV2 and TRBJ2-3; 7 bases are shared with TRBD1. J was trimmed by 5 bases and V by 6 bases; bases with no gene match: 5. The CDR3 covers 13 residues. Per the germline V gene, CDR1 is SNHLY and CDR2 is FYNNEI. The sequenced part of the CDR3 DNA is TGTGCCAGCAGGGCCGGGACAGAAGATACG. It translates to CASRAGTEDT. In full, the CDR3 reads CASRAGTEDTQYF. Complete variable domain (other parts from reference TRBV2 and TRBJ2-3): EPEVTQTPSHQVTQMGQEVILRCVPISNHLYFYWYRQILGQKVEFLVSFYNNEISEKSEIFDDQFSVERPDGSNFTLKIRSTKLEDSAMYFCASRAGTEDTQYFGPGTRLTVL.

This clone has ten or more counts. Coverage ceases 3 residues before the CDR3 finishes, and the germline J gene fills in the end. The J gene is TRBJ1-4, the V gene TRBV7-9, with 8 bases lining up with TRBD1. The V gene end was trimmed by 4 bases and the J gene end by 7 bases; junction bases not matched to a gene: 5. The length of the CDR3 is 14 residues. Germline V lookup: CDR1 SEHNR, CDR2 FQNEAQ (reference sequence). The sequenced CDR3 bases are TGTGCCAGCAGCTCGCAGGGGGCTTTTGAAAAA. It translates to CASSSQGAFEK. The full CDR3 reads CASSSQGAFEKLFF.

The table lists this clone with many counts. The CDR3 goes on 3 residues after the read ends, and that part is filled in from the germline J gene. This rearrangement joins TRBV19 to TRBJ2-4, with D maybe TRBD2 (5 bases). V gave up 6 bases and J gave up 6 bases, with 15 bases separating them. Per germline, CDR1 LNHDA and CDR2 SQIVND (reference sequence). CDR3 length equals 14 residues. CDR3 in amino acids: CASRPAAATNIQYF. The covered CDR3 bases are TGTGCCAGTAGGCCAGCGGCTGCGACAAACATT.

This clone was picked up many times. The read ends 3 residues before the CDR3 terminus; that terminus is restored from the germline J gene. The chain has TRBV19 and TRBJ2-7, with D perhaps TRBD1 (5 bases). V was pared by 3 bases and J by 2 bases, with 14 bases between. From germline, CDR1 is LNHDA and CDR2 SQIVND (reference sequence). This CDR3 has 15 residues. This CDR3 reads CASSISGSPTYEQYF. Incomplete CDR3 DNA: TGTGCCAGTAGTATTTCAGGGTCCCCCACCTACGAG.